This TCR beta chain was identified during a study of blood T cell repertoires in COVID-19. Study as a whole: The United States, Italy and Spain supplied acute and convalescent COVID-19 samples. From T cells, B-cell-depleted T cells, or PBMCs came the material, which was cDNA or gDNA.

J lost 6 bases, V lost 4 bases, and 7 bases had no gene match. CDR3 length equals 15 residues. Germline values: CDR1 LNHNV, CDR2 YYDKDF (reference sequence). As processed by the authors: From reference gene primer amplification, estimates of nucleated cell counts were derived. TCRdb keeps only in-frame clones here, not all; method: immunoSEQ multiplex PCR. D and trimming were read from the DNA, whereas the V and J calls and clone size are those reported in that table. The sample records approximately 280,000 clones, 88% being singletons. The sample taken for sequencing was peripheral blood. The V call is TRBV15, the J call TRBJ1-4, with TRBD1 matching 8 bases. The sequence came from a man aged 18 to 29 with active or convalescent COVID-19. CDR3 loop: CATSNRQGLYEKLFF. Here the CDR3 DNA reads TGTGCCACCAGCAATAGACAGGGGCTCTATGAAAAACTGTTTTTT.